This entry lists 25 T cell receptor beta chains sequenced from one sample in a study of identical twins. TCRdb redid the calling of the 5' RACE reads with MiXCR, one entry per CDR3 protein. The table records roughly 770,000 distinct CDR3 sequences, approximately 18% of them present only once. This sample also belongs to another study, concerning T cells expressing NK-cell markers.

Source material: PBMCs. The receptors were gathered from a young woman in good health.

This clonotype was detected a few times. The chain joins TRBV12-3 or TRBV12-4 to TRBJ1-2, with 9 bases that match TRBD1. The CDR3 length is 13 residues. The V and J ends lost 7 bases and 4 bases, in that order; junction bases with no gene match: 4. As DNA, the CDR3 is TGTGCCAGCACCGCGACAGGGGGCTATGGCTACACCTTC. Encoded protein: CASTATGGYGYTF.

The gene calls are TRBV5-1 and TRBJ2-3, with TRBD1 as a possible D gene (6 bases). Germline CDR1 is SGHRS and CDR2 is YFSETQ. The CDR3 sequence is 13 residues long. Trimming shortened V by 4 bases and J by 8 bases, and 14 bases separated the two germline ends. The chain's CDR3 is CASSLGARGTQYF. DNA for the CDR3: TGCGCCAGCAGCCTGGGGGCTAGAGGTACGCAGTATTTT. Full variable domain (outside the CDR3, taken from reference TRBV5-1 and TRBJ2-3): KAGVTQTPRYLIKTRGQQVTLSCSPISGHRSVSWYQQTPGQGLQFLFEYFSETQRNKGNFPGRFSGRQFSNSRSEMNVSTLELGDSALYLCASSLGARGTQYFGPGTRLTVL.

J is TRBJ1-6 and V is TRBV12-3 or TRBV12-4; 7 bases map to TRBD1. The CDR3 has 15 amino acids. Unmatched junction bases numbered 6, after V lost 6 bases and J lost 4 bases. CDR3 amino acids: CASSPTGSYNSPLHF. DNA of the CDR3: TGTGCCAGCAGCCCGACAGGGTCTTATAATTCACCCCTCCACTTT.

The chain uses TRBV14 and TRBJ2-6, with D unclear. This CDR3 is built from 14 residues. Germline lookup yields CDR1 SGHDN and CDR2 FVKESK. V dropped 5 bases and J dropped 0 bases, with 5 bases sitting between them. CDR3 protein: CASSYHSGANVLTF. In DNA, the CDR3 is TGTGCCAGCAGCTATCACTCTGGGGCCAACGTCCTGACTTTC.

This clonotype appeared a few times. CDR3 DNA: TGTGCCAGCAGTTACTCGGCTAGCGGGAGTGCAGATACGCAGTATTTT. Its protein product is CASSYSASGSADTQYF. This chain links TRBV6-5 with TRBJ2-3, with TRBD2 identical over 10 bases. The CDR3 covers 16 residues. Looked up from germline, CDR1 is MNHEY and CDR2 is SVGAGI. V lost 0 bases, J lost 4 bases, and 4 bases stayed unmatched.

The V and J genes are TRBV6-1 and TRBJ2-7; 9 positions agree with TRBD2. Germline CDR1 MNHNS, CDR2 SASEGT. The CDR3 is 17 amino acids. The V segment lost 5 bases and the J segment 1 base; nucleotides outside the gene matches: 12. CDR3 loop: CASSLRVAGAYSYEQYF. The CDR3 region has the DNA TGTGCCAGCAGTCTTCGGGTAGCGGGAGCCTATTCCTACGAGCAGTACTTC.

This clonotype showed up just a few times. DNA of the CDR3: TGTGCCAGCAGTTTGTGGGACTACGAGCAGTACTTC. The encoded protein is CASSLWDYEQYF. This chain connects TRBV12-3 or TRBV12-4 to TRBJ2-7, with unresolved D. This CDR3 is built from 12 residues. Between the trimmed V and J ends, which lost 3 bases and 3 bases, there was a span of 6 bases.

At least ten counts were recorded for this clonotype. In DNA, the CDR3 is TGTGCCAGCAGCCCCGAGCGAGATGCGGGCTATGGCTACACCTTC. It translates to CASSPERDAGYGYTF. The chain recombines TRBV4-2 with TRBJ1-2; D is ambiguous. The germline gives CDR1 LGHNA, CDR2 YNFKEQ. The CDR3 totals 15 residues. Trimming stripped 4 bases from V and 4 bases from J, with 16 bases between.

The chain carries TRBV9 and TRBJ2-3; 11 bases map to TRBD2. V lost 0 bases and J lost 4; bases outside the gene matches: 1. The CDR3 consists of 15 residues. Per germline, CDR1 SGDLS and CDR2 YYNGEE. CDR3 loop: CASSVELAGADTQYF. In DNA, the CDR3 is TGTGCCAGCAGCGTAGAACTAGCGGGGGCAGATACGCAGTATTTT.

This clonotype was found a few times. This chain joins TRBV5-1 and TRBJ2-1; TRBD2 matches at 10 bases. The CDR3 is 16 amino acids. Germline V lookup: CDR1 SGHRS, CDR2 YFSETQ. The V gene end was trimmed by 2 bases and the J gene end by 5 bases; junction bases not matched to a gene: 7. CDR3 bases: TGCGCCAGCAGCTTTAGTCTAGCGGGGGCGAACAATGAGCAGTTCTTC. As protein: CASSFSLAGANNEQFF.

This clonotype was observed a single time. The chain couples TRBV5-6 to TRBJ2-5, with 8 nucleotides matching TRBD2. V lost 1 base and J lost 3; bases outside the gene matches: 2. CDR3 length: 14 residues. The V gene's germline CDR1 is SGHDT and CDR2 YYEEEE. Here the CDR3 DNA reads TGTGCCAGCAGCTTGCTCGGGAGGGAAGAGACCCAGTACTTC. This codes for CASSLLGREETQYF. Drawing the rest from reference TRBV5-6 and TRBJ2-5, the complete variable domain is DAGVTQSPTHLIKTRGQQVTLRCSPKSGHDTVSWYQQALGQGPQFIFQYYEEEERQRGNFPDRFSGHQFPNYSSELNVNALLLGDSALYLCASSLLGREETQYFGPGTRLLVL.

This rearrangement joins TRBV7-8 to TRBJ2-7; no firm D call. CDR1 SGHVS and CDR2 FQNEAQ come from the germline V gene. Trimming removed 3 bases at V and 2 bases at J, with 11 bases between. CDR3 length: 14 amino acids. The CDR3 protein is CASSFKQHTYEQYF. CDR3 coding DNA: TGTGCCAGCAGCTTTAAACAGCACACCTACGAGCAGTACTTC. The variable domain in full, completed from reference TRBV7-8 and TRBJ2-7, reads GAGVSQSPRYKVAKRGQDVALRCDPISGHVSLFWYQQALGQGPEFLTYFQNEAQLDKSGLPSDRFFAERPEGSVSTLKIQRTQQEDSAVYLCASSFKQHTYEQYFGPGTRLTVT.

The chain links TRBV6-5 to TRBJ1-2; no clear D. This CDR3 spans 14 amino acids. Trimming stripped 2 bases from V and 2 bases from J, with 9 bases between. Germline V CDR1 and CDR2: MNHEY, SVGAGI. The CDR3 DNA reads as TGTGCCAGCAGTTACCTCTTAGCGAACTATGGCTACACCTTC. Protein sequence: CASSYLLANYGYTF.

A few counts support this clonotype. The rearrangement uses TRBV5-1 and TRBJ1-6, with 8 bases identical to TRBD1. With 4 bases clipped from V and 7 bases from J, the junction kept 7 bases outside the gene matches. The CDR3 is made up of 15 amino acids. Germline lookup yields CDR1 SGHRS and CDR2 YFSETQ. The chain's CDR3 is CASSPGTGGNSPLHF. Written as DNA, the CDR3 is TGCGCCAGCAGCCCGGGGACAGGCGGGAATTCACCCCTCCACTTT. Full variable domain (missing parts from reference TRBV5-1 and TRBJ1-6): KAGVTQTPRYLIKTRGQQVTLSCSPISGHRSVSWYQQTPGQGLQFLFEYFSETQRNKGNFPGRFSGRQFSNSRSEMNVSTLELGDSALYLCASSPGTGGNSPLHFGNGTRLTVT.

The rearrangement uses TRBV5-5 and TRBJ2-5, with TRBD1 as a possible D gene (6 bases). V dropped 4 bases and J dropped 5 bases, with 15 bases sitting between them. The CDR3 consists of 14 residues. Germline V gene lookup returns CDR1 SGHKS and CDR2 YYEKEE (reference sequence). CDR3 sequence: CASSNYRDGETQYF. As DNA, the CDR3 is TGTGCCAGCAGCAACTACAGGGATGGGGAGACCCAGTACTTC.

This sequence joins TRBV5-1 and TRBJ2-7; D ambiguous. Per the germline V gene, CDR1 is SGHRS and CDR2 is YFSETQ. The CDR3 is 13 amino acids. With 1 base removed from V and 5 bases from J, the gap between germline ends came to 10 bases. The CDR3 DNA reads as TGCGCCAGCAGCTTGTTCAGCCCCCACGAGCAGTACTTC. Encoded protein: CASSLFSPHEQYF.

The chain joins TRBV29-1 to TRBJ2-1; D is perhaps TRBD2 (5 bases). The V gene's germline CDR1 is SQVTM and CDR2 ANQGSEA. Deletions cut 3 bases from V and 6 bases from J, with 9 bases between. The CDR3 loop spans 12 amino acids. This CDR3 is CSVDRGGNEQFF. The CDR3 DNA is TGCAGCGTTGACCGAGGAGGCAATGAGCAGTTCTTC.

The chain recombines TRBV10-3 with TRBJ2-1, with 7 bases matching TRBD1. The CDR3 length is 14 residues. Germline V gene sequence: CDR1 ENHRY, CDR2 SYGVKD. V lost 8 bases to trimming and J lost 4 bases; unmatched junction nucleotides: 8. The CDR3 spells CAIRNSGQYNEQFF. The CDR3 coding sequence is TGTGCCATCCGAAACTCGGGACAGTACAATGAGCAGTTCTTC.

This clonotype was counted a few times. This sequence joins TRBV20-1 and TRBJ2-3; tentatively, D is TRBD2 (6 bases). V gave up 3 bases and J gave up 4 bases, with 14 bases separating them. CDR1 is DFQATT and CDR2 is SNEGSKA in the germline V gene (reference sequence). CDR3 length: 14 residues. The CDR3 region is CSARRQGGADTQYF. CDR3 nucleotides: TGCAGTGCTAGGCGGCAGGGAGGAGCAGATACGCAGTATTTT.

The chain joins TRBV6-5 to TRBJ2-1; D gene uncertain. V was shortened by 0 bases and J by 5 bases, with 8 bases between the two germline ends. Per the germline V gene, CDR1 is MNHEY and CDR2 is SVGAGI. There are 14 residues in the CDR3. The CDR3, as DNA: TGTGCCAGCAGTTACTCGTTCACGGACAATGAGCAGTTCTTC. Translated, it gives CASSYSFTDNEQFF.

The rearrangement joins TRBV6-1 to TRBJ1-3, with unresolved D. The germline V and J ends were trimmed by 7 bases and 0 bases, with 19 bases remaining between them. The CDR3 covers 17 residues. Per germline, CDR1 MNHNS and CDR2 SASEGT. The CDR3 loop reads CASILERSFFSGNTIYF. CDR3 nucleotides: TGTGCCAGCATTCTGGAACGCAGTTTCTTCTCTGGAAACACCATATATTTT.

This clonotype was found a few times. This rearrangement joins TRBV7-9 to TRBJ1-4, with D unresolved. Trimming stripped 5 bases from V and 8 bases from J, with 15 bases between. Germline V lookup: CDR1 SEHNR, CDR2 FQNEAQ (reference sequence). The CDR3 runs 14 residues. CDR3 nucleotides: TGTGCCAGCAGCGAAAATATGGGCTGGGAAAAACTGTTTTTT. Translated, it gives CASSENMGWEKLFF.

Written as DNA, the CDR3 is TGTGCCAGCAGTTCCCGGGACCCCCTCAGCGAAAAACTGTTTTTT. Its translation is CASSSRDPLSEKLFF. This chain links TRBV12-3 or TRBV12-4 with TRBJ1-4; tentatively, D is TRBD1 (5 bases). This CDR3 region has 15 residues. Trimming stripped 4 bases from V and 8 bases from J, with 17 bases between.

CDR3 residues: CASSQDPQTSGGADTQYF. CDR3 in DNA: TGTGCCAGCAGCCAAGATCCCCAGACTAGCGGGGGGGCCGATACGCAGTATTTT. The chain has TRBV4-2 and TRBJ2-3, with 14 bases fitting TRBD2. The CDR3 runs 18 residues. The V gene end was trimmed by 0 bases and the J gene end by 6 bases; junction bases not matched to a gene: 8. Germline CDR1 is LGHNA and CDR2 is YNFKEQ.

This clonotype was seen more than once but under ten times. This sequence joins TRBV15 and TRBJ1-4, with D possibly being TRBD1 (6 bases). The V gene's germline CDR1 is LNHNV and CDR2 YYDKDF (reference sequence). V lost 5 bases and J 4 bases, leaving 14 bases between the germline ends. This CDR3 is built from 15 residues. The CDR3 sequence is CATSSRWTVNEKLFF. The DNA of the CDR3 is TGTGCCACCAGCTCTCGTTGGACAGTTAATGAAAAACTGTTTTTT.